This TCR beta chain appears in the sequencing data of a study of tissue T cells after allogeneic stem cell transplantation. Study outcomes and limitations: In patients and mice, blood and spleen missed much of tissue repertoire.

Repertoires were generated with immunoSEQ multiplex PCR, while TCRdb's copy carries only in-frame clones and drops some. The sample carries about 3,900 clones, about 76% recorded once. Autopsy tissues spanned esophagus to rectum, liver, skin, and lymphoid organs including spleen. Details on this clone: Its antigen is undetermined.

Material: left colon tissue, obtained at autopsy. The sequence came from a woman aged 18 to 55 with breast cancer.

The CDR3 sequence: CASSLVHRHSPLHF. DNA of the CDR3: TGTGCCAGCAGCTTAGTGCACCGGCATTCACCCCTCCACTTT. The rearrangement joins TRBV7-3 to TRBJ1-6; D uncertain. The V gene lost 2 bases and the J gene lost 8 bases, with 10 bases spanning the gap. Looked up from germline, CDR1 is SGHTA and CDR2 is FQGTGA. The CDR3 runs 14 residues. Variable domain in full (rest from reference TRBV7-3 and TRBJ1-6): GAGVSQTPSNKVTEKGKYVELRCDPISGHTALYWYRQSLGQGPEFLIYFQGTGAADDSGLPNDRFFAVRPEGSVSTLKIQRTERGDSAVYLCASSLVHRHSPLHFGNGTRLTVT.